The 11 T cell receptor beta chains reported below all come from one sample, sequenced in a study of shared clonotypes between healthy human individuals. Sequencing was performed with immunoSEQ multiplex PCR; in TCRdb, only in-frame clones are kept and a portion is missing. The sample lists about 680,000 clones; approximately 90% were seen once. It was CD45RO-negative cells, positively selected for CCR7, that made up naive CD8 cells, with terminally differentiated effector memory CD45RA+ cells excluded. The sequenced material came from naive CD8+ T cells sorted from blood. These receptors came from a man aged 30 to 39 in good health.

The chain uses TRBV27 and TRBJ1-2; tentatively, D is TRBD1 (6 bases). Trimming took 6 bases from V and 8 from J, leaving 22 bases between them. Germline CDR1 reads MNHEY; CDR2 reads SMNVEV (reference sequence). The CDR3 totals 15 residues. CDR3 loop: CASSPGRGGARGYTF. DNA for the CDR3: TGTGCCAGCAGCCCCGGAAGGGGGGGGGCGCGAGGCTACACCTTC.

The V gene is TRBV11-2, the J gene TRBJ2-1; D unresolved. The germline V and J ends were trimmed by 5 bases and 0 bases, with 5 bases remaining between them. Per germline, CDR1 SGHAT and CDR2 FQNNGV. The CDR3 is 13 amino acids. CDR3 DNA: TGTGCCAGCAGCCACTACTCCTACAATGAGCAGTTCTTC. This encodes CASSHYSYNEQFF.

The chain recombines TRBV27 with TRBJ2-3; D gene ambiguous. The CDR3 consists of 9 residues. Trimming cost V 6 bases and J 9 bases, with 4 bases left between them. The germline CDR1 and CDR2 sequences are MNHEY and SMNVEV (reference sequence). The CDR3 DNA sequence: TGTGCCAGCAGCGTCACGCAGTATTTT. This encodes CASSVTQYF.

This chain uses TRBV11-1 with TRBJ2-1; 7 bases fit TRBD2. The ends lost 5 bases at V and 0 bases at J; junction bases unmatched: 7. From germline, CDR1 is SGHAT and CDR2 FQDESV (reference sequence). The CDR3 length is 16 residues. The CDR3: CASSGYRGSSYNEQFF. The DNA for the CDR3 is TGTGCCAGCAGCGGGTACCGCGGGAGCTCCTACAATGAGCAGTTCTTC.

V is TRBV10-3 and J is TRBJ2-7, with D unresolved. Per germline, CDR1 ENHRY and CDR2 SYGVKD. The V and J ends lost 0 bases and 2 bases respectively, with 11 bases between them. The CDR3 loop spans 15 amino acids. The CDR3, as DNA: TGTGCCATCAGTGAGTCTGCAGTTGACCCCTACGAGCAGTACTTC. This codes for CAISESAVDPYEQYF.

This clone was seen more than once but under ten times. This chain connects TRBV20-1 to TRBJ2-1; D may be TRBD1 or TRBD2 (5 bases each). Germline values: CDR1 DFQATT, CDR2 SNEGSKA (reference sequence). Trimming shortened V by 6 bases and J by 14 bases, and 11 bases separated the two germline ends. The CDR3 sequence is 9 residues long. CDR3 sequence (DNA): TGCAGTGCAAATGTGGGGGAGTTCTTC. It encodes CSANVGEFF.

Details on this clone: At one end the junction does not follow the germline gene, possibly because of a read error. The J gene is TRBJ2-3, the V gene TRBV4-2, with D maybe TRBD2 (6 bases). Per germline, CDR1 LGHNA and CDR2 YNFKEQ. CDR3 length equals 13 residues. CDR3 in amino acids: CASSQGDSGGQYF. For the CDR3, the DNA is TGTGCCAGCAGTCAAGGAGACTCCGGGGGGCAGTATTTT.

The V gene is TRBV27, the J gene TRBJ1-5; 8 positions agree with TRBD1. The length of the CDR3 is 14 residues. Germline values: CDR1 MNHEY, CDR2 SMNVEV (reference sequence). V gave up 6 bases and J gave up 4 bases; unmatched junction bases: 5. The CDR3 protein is CASSPGGANQPQHF. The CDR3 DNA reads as TGTGCCAGCAGCCCAGGGGGCGCGAATCAGCCCCAGCATTTT.

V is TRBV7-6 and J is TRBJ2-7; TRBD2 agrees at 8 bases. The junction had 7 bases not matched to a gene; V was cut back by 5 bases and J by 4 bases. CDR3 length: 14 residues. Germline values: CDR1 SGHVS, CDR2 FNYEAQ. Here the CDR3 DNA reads TGTGCCAGCAGCCCCGGACTAGCAAGATACGAGCAGTACTTC. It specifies CASSPGLARYEQYF.

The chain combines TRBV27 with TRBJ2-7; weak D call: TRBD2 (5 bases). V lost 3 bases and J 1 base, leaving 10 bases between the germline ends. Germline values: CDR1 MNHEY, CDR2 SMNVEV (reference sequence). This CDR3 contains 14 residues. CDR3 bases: TGTGCCAGCAGTTTGGTCGGGGAATCCTACGAGCAGTACTTC. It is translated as CASSLVGESYEQYF.

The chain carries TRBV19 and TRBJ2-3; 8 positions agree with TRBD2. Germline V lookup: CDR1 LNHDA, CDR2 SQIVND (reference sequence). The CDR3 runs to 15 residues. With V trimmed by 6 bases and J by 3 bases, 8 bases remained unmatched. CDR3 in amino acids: CASSPPRGRTDTQYF. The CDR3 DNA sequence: TGTGCCAGTAGCCCCCCCCGCGGGAGGACAGATACGCAGTATTTT.